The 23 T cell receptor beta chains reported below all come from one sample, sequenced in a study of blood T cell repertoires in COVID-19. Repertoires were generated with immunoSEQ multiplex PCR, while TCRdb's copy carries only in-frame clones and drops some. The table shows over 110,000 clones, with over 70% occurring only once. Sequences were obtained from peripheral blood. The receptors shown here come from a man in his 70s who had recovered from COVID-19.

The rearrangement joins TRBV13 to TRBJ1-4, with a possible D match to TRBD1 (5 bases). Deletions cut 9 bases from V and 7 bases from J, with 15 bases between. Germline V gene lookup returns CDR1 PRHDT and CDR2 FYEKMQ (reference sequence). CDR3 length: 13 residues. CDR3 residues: CASAKRGSEKLFF. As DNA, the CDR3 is TGTGCCAGTGCTAAGCGGGGCTCTGAAAAACTGTTTTTT.

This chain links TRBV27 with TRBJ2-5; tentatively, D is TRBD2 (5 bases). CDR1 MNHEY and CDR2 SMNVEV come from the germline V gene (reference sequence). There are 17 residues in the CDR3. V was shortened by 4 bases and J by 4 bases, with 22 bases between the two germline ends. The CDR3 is CASSSYPLQEAGETQYF. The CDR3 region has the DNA TGTGCCAGCAGTTCTTACCCTCTACAAGAGGCGGGAGAGACCCAGTACTTC.

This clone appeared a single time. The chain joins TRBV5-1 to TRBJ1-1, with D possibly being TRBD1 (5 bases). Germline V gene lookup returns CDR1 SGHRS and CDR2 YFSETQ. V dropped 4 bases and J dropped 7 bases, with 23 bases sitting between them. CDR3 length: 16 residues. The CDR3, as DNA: TGCGCCAGCAGCATAGGACCCGCTGGGACTTCGGATGAAGCTTTCTTT. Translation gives CASSIGPAGTSDEAFF.

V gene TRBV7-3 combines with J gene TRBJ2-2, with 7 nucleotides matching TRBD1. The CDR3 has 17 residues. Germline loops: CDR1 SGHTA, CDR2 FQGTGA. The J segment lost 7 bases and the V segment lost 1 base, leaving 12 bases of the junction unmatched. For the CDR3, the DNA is TGTGCCAGCAGCTTAATAGGCACGACAGGGCAAGGCGGGGAGCTGTTTTTT. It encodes CASSLIGTTGQGGELFF. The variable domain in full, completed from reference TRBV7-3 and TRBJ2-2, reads GAGVSQTPSNKVTEKGKYVELRCDPISGHTALYWYRQSLGQGPEFLIYFQGTGAADDSGLPNDRFFAVRPEGSVSTLKIQRTERGDSAVYLCASSLIGTTGQGGELFFGEGSRLTVL.

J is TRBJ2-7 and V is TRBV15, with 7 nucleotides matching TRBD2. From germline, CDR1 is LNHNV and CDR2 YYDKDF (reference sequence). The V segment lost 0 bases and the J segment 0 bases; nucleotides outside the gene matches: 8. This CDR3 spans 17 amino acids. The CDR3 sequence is CATSRERAGLNSYEQYF. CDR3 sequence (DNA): TGTGCCACCAGCAGAGAACGAGCGGGACTGAACTCCTACGAGCAGTACTTC.

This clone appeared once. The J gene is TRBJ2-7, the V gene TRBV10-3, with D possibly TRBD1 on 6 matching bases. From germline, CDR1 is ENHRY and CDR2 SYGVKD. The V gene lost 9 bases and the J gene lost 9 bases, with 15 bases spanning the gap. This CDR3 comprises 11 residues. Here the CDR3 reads CAISSTGWQYF. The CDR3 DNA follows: TGTGCCATTAGTTCTACAGGGTGGCAGTACTTC.

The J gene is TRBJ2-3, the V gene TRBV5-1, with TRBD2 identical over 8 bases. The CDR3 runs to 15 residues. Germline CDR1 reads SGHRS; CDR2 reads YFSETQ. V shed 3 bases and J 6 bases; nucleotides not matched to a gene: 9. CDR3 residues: CASSSRAGVGDTQYF. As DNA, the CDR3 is TGCGCCAGCAGCTCGCGAGCGGGAGTGGGGGATACGCAGTATTTT. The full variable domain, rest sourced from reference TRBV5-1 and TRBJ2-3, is KAGVTQTPRYLIKTRGQQVTLSCSPISGHRSVSWYQQTPGQGLQFLFEYFSETQRNKGNFPGRFSGRQFSNSRSEMNVSTLELGDSALYLCASSSRAGVGDTQYFGPGTRLTVL.

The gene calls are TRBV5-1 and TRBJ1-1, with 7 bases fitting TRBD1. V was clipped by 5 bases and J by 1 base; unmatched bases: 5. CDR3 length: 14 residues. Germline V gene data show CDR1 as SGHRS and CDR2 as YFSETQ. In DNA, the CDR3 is TGCGCCAGCAGGGAGGGGGCCGCGAACACTGAAGCTTTCTTT. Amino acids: CASREGAANTEAFF. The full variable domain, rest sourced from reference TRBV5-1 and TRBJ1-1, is KAGVTQTPRYLIKTRGQQVTLSCSPISGHRSVSWYQQTPGQGLQFLFEYFSETQRNKGNFPGRFSGRQFSNSRSEMNVSTLELGDSALYLCASREGAANTEAFFGQGTRLTVV.

CDR3 nucleotides: TGTGCCAGCAGCTTAGATCCTGGGAGGCAAGAGACCCAGTACTTC. Translation gives CASSLDPGRQETQYF. V is TRBV11-2 and J is TRBJ2-5, with a possible D match to TRBD2 (6 bases). The ends were cut back, 0 bases at V and 2 bases at J, with 10 bases in the middle. Germline V gives CDR1 SGHAT, CDR2 FQNNGV. This CDR3 has 15 amino acids.

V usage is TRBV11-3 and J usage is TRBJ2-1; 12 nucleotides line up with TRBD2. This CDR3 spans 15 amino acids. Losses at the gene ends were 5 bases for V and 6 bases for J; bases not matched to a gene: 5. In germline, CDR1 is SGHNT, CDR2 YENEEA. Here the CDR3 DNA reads TGTGCCAGCAGCCCGAGACTAGCGGGAGTCAATGAGCAGTTCTTC. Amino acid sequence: CASSPRLAGVNEQFF.

The CDR3 sequence: CASKGGYVGQPQHF. In DNA, the CDR3 is TGTGCCAGCAAAGGGGGATACGTGGGTCAGCCCCAGCATTTT. The chain uses TRBV2 and TRBJ1-5, with a possible D match to TRBD1 (6 bases). Germline CDR1 is SNHLY and CDR2 is FYNNEI. V gave up 7 bases and J gave up 6 bases, with 16 bases separating them. This CDR3 has 14 amino acids.

CDR3 residues: CASSHPSGSSYNEQFF. CDR3 bases: TGTGCCAGCAGCCATCCTAGCGGGAGCTCCTACAATGAGCAGTTCTTC. The V call is TRBV14, the J call TRBJ2-1; 10 nucleotides agree with TRBD2. CDR1 and CDR2 (germline): SGHDN, FVKESK. Trimming removed 3 bases from V and 0 bases from J; junction bases left unmatched: 2. The CDR3 covers 16 residues.

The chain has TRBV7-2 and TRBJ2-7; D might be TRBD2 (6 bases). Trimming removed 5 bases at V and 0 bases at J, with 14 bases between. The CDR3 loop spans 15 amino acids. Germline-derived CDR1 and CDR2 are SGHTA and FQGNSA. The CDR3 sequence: CASSGGGSGSYEQYF. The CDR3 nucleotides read TGTGCCAGCAGCGGGGGAGGTTCGGGCTCCTACGAGCAGTACTTC. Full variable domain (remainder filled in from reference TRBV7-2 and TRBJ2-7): GAGVSQSPSNKVTEKGKDVELRCDPISGHTALYWYRQSLGQGLEFLIYFQGNSAPDKSGLPSDRFSAERTGGSVSTLTIQRTQQEDSAVYLCASSGGGSGSYEQYFGPGTRLTVT.

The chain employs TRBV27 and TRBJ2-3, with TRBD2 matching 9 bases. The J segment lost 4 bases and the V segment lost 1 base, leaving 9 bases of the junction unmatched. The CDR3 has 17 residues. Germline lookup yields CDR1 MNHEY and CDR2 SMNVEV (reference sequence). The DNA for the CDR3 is TGTGCCAGCAGTTTATATCGGTTAGCGGGAGTGGCAGATACGCAGTATTTT. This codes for CASSLYRLAGVADTQYF.

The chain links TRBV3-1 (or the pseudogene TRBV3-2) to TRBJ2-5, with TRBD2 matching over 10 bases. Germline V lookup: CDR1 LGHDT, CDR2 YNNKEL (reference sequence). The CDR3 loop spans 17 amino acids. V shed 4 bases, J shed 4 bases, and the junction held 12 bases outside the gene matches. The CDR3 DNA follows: TGTGCCAGCAGCCTACTTTCCGGGACTAGCGTAGGAGAGACCCAGTACTTC. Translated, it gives CASSLLSGTSVGETQYF.

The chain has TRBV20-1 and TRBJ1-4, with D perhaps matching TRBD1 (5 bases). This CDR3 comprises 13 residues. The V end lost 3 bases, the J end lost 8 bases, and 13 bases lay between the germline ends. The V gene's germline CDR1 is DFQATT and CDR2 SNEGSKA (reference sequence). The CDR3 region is CSASGQGYEKLFF. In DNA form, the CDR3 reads TGCAGTGCTAGTGGGCAGGGCTACGAAAAACTGTTTTTT.

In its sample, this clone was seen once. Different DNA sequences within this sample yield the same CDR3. CDR3 sequence (DNA): TGTGCCAGCTCACCAGGACAGGGATATGAAAAACTGTTTTTT. This gives the protein CASSPGQGYEKLFF. The V and J genes are TRBV18 and TRBJ1-4; 8 bases line up with TRBD1. The CDR3 extends over 14 amino acids. Germline V gives CDR1 KGHSH, CDR2 LQKENI. With V trimmed by 2 bases and J by 6 bases, 2 bases remained unmatched.

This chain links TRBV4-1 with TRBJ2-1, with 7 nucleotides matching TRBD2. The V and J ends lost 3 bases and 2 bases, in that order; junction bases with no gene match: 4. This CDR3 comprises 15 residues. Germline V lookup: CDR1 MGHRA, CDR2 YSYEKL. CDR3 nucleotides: TGCGCCAGCAGCCAGAGCGGGGTGCCCTACAATGAGCAGTTCTTC. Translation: CASSQSGVPYNEQFF.

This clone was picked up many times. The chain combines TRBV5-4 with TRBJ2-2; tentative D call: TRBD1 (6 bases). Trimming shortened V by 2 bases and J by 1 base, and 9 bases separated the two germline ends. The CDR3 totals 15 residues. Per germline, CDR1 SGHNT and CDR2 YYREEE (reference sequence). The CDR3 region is CASSFQGQNTGELFF. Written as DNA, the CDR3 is TGTGCCAGCAGCTTCCAGGGGCAGAACACCGGGGAGCTGTTTTTT.

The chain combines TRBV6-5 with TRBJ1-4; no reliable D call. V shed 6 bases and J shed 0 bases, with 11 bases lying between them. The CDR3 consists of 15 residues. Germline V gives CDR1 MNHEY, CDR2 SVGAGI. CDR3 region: CASRWTSSTNEKLFF. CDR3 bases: TGTGCCAGCAGATGGACTTCTTCAACTAATGAAAAACTGTTTTTT.

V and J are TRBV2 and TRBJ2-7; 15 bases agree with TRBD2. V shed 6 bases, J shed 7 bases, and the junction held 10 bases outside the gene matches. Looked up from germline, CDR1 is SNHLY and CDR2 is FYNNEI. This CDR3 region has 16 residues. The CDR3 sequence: CASSVWTSGRAGEQYF. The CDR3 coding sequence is TGTGCCAGCAGCGTATGGACTAGCGGGAGGGCTGGGGAGCAGTACTTC.

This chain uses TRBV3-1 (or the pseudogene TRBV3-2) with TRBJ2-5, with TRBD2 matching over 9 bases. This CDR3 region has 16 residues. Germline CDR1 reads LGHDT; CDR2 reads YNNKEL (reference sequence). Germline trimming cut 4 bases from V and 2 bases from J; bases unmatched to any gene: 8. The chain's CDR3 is CASSPEGLAKQETQYF. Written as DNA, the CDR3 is TGTGCCAGCAGCCCTGAAGGACTAGCGAAACAAGAGACCCAGTACTTC.

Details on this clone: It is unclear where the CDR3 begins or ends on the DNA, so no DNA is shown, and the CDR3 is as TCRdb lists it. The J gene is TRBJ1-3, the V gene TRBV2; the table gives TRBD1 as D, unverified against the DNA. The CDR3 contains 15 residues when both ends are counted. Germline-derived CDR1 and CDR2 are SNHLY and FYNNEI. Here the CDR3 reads CASILDRGQRDTIYF.